A selection of T cell receptor beta chains follows, all from one sample in a study of blood T cells in healthy people across ages. TCRdb reprocessed the 5' RACE reads via MiXCR and lists one record per CDR3 protein. The table shows 550,000 to 600,000 distinct CDR3 sequences, with 27% occurring only once. Sequencing was done on a sample of blood. The receptors were sampled from a woman in her 70s in good health. Each CDR3 is given with its conserved first and last residue. The D gene is left open where the match is weak. The size field is filled for only some rows; it gives once, few, many or a size class.

d_call j_call v_call clone_size cdr3_nt cdr3_aa
. TRBJ2-1 TRBV25-1 . TGTGCCAGCAGTGAAGTGGGCAGGGGCTGGGACAATGAGCAGTTCTTC CASSEVGRGWDNEQFF
. TRBJ2-3 TRBV6-5 . TGTGCCAGCAGTTACAGGGGGACCCGGACAGATACGCAGTATTTT CASSYRGTRTDTQYF
TRBD2 TRBJ2-7 TRBV5-1 few TGCGCCAGCAGCCCTGGAACTAGCGGGGGGAGCTCCTACGAGCAGTACTTC CASSPGTSGGSSYEQYF
. TRBJ2-1 TRBV2 . TGTGCCAGCAGTGGGGGGGCCCGCGAGCAGTTCTTC CASSGGAREQFF
TRBD1 TRBJ1-1 TRBV7-9 few TGTGCCAGCAGCCAGACAGGGGGAATAATCATGAACACTGAAGCTTTCTTT CASSQTGGIIMNTEAFF
. TRBJ2-5 TRBV5-1 few TGCGCCAGCAGCCTCGGGACTTTTCTTCAAGAGACCCAGTACTTC CASSLGTFLQETQYF
TRBD2 TRBJ2-1 TRBV7-2 once TGTGCCAGCAGCTTAGTAGGGACTAGCGGCGAGCAGTTCTTC CASSLVGTSGEQFF
TRBD2 TRBJ2-3 TRBV7-2 . TGTGCCAGCAGCTTAGTCCCAAGCGGGGGTGGCACAGATACGCAGTATTTT CASSLVPSGGGTDTQYF
. TRBJ2-7 TRBV5-4 few TGTGCCAGCGGCCCCAGCTCCTACGAGCAGTACTTC CASGPSSYEQYF
. TRBJ2-7 TRBV28 few TGTGCCAGCAGTTTAAGGGGGACAATCTCGTACGAGCAGTACTTC CASSLRGTISYEQYF
TRBD2 TRBJ2-5 TRBV11-2 few TGTGCCAGCAGCCCGACCCCCCGATTCTGGAGCATCAAGACTAGCGGGGAGACCCAGTACTTC CASSPTPRFWSIKTSGETQYF
. TRBJ1-1 TRBV3-1 . TGTGCCAGCATTCGGGGAACTGAAGCTTTCTTT CASIRGTEAFF
. TRBJ1-1 TRBV20-1 few TGCAGTGCTAGAGATGCCTCAGGGGCTGGGACTGAAGCTTTCTTT CSARDASGAGTEAFF
TRBD1 TRBJ2-2 TRBV6-5 . TGTGCCAGCACTAGGGACAGGGGGTCCGGGGAGCTGTTTTTT CASTRDRGSGELFF
. TRBJ2-5 TRBV24-1 . TGTGCCACCAGTGTCGCCAGGTGGCAAGAGACCCAGTACTTC CATSVARWQETQYF
TRBD1 TRBJ2-6 TRBV20-1 . TGCAGTGCCGCCAGACAGGGGGCGTTCTCTGGGGCCAACGTCCTGACTTTC CSAARQGAFSGANVLTF
TRBD2 TRBJ2-3 TRBV7-2 . TGTGCCAGCAGCTTGCGGACTAGCAGATCAGATACGCAGTATTTT CASSLRTSRSDTQYF
. TRBJ2-7 TRBV27 few TGTGCCAGCAGTTTATCCCCGGGTTCCTACGAGCAGTACTTC CASSLSPGSYEQYF
TRBD2 TRBJ2-3 TRBV10-3 . TGTGCCATCAGTCCCCGGACTAGCGGGGGGTACACAGATACGCAGTATTTT CAISPRTSGGYTDTQYF
. TRBJ1-1 TRBV6-5 few TGTGCCAGCAGTTACGCAAAGAGTCGGGGCTACGCTTTCTTT CASSYAKSRGYAFF
. TRBJ2-1 TRBV7-6 once TGTGCCAGCAGCTTATCCGCTGATGAGCAGTTCTTC CASSLSADEQFF
. TRBJ2-3 TRBV4-3 few TGCACCAGCAGCCAAGCGAGAAGACAGGGCACAGATACGCAGTATTTT CTSSQARRQGTDTQYF
. TRBJ2-7 TRBV11-1 . TGTGCCAGCAGCTTATATTCCGGGGGAGCGGACGAGCAGTACTTC CASSLYSGGADEQYF
. TRBJ2-3 TRBV24-1 . TGTGCCACCAGTGATGCGGGGAGCACAGATACGCAGTATTTT CATSDAGSTDTQYF
TRBD1 TRBJ2-1 TRBV7-2 . TGTGCCAGCAGCTATGTAGGGACAGACTCCTACAATGAGCAGTTCTTC CASSYVGTDSYNEQFF
TRBD1 TRBJ2-1 TRBV29-1 . TGCAGCGTTCTCTCTCTGAGGGGGCGCGTCTACAATGAGCAGTTCTTC CSVLSLRGRVYNEQFF
. TRBJ2-7 TRBV29-1 once TGCAGCGTTGAAGTGACAGGGGAGGGGGCCTACGAGCAGTACTTC CSVEVTGEGAYEQYF
. TRBJ2-7 TRBV6-2/TRBV6-3 . TGTGCCAGCAGTTACTCGCCTAGCACAGCCTACGAGCAGTACTTC CASSYSPSTAYEQYF
. TRBJ1-2 TRBV7-2 . TGTGCCAGCAGCTTCCCTCCCGGGCTCGCGGGAGGCTACACCTTC CASSFPPGLAGGYTF
TRBD2 TRBJ2-3 TRBV12-3/TRBV12-4 many TGTGCCAGCAGCCCCGGGGGGGGCACAGATACGCAGTATTTT CASSPGGGTDTQYF
. TRBJ2-3 TRBV3-1 few TGTGCCAGCAGCCAAGGCGCCGGCGGGCGCACAGATACGCAGTATTTT CASSQGAGGRTDTQYF
. TRBJ2-6 TRBV6-5 . TGTGCCAGCAACCTCGGAGCCTTTCCTGGGGCCAACGTCCTGACTTTC CASNLGAFPGANVLTF
TRBD1 TRBJ1-4 TRBV18 many TGTGCCAGCTCACCAACCGGGACAGGGAATGAAAAACTGTTTTTT CASSPTGTGNEKLFF
. TRBJ2-2 TRBV4-3 . TGCACCAGCAGCCGAGCAGGGGGGGACACCGGGGAGCTGTTTTTT CTSSRAGGDTGELFF
TRBD2 TRBJ2-1 TRBV19 few TGTGCCAGTAGAGGACTAGCGGGCCTGAACAATGAGCAGTTCTTC CASRGLAGLNNEQFF
. TRBJ2-5 TRBV13 once TGTGCCAGCAGCTCCCCGGGACAAGGGCCATCGGCGACCCAGTACTTC CASSSPGQGPSATQYF
TRBD1 TRBJ2-7 TRBV12-3/TRBV12-4 few TGTGCCAGCAGTTTTCGCAGGGGGAGACGGCACTTC CASSFRRGRRHF
. TRBJ1-2 TRBV9 . TGTGCCAGCAGCGTAGGAGTGCTCGTCTCTAACTATGGCTACACCTTC CASSVGVLVSNYGYTF
TRBD2 TRBJ2-1 TRBV11-2 . TGTGCCAGCAGTATTAGCGGGGGGCCGGTTTACAATGAGCAGTTCTTC CASSISGGPVYNEQFF
. TRBJ2-5 TRBV11-2 few TGTGCCAGCAGCTTAGACCCGAGGAAGACCCAGTACTTC CASSLDPRKTQYF
. TRBJ1-6 TRBV11-2 . TGTGCCAGCAGCCTAATGCTTCAGGGAAATTCACCCCTCCACTTT CASSLMLQGNSPLHF
. TRBJ2-7 TRBV20-1 few TGCAGTGCTAGAACGGGGGGCGATCACGAGCAGTACTTC CSARTGGDHEQYF
TRBD2 TRBJ2-1 TRBV4-3 few TGCGCCAGCAGCCAAGAATTACTAGCGGGGGCCCAACGGGGCAATGAGCAGTTCTTC CASSQELLAGAQRGNEQFF
. TRBJ1-5 TRBV6-2/TRBV6-3 few TGTGCCAGCAGTTACGGTTTACGCCAGCCCCAGCATTTT CASSYGLRQPQHF
TRBD2 TRBJ2-2 TRBV5-5 . TGTGCCAGCAGCTTGGCCGGGACTAGCGCCGGGGAGCTGTTTTTT CASSLAGTSAGELFF
. TRBJ2-7 TRBV28 . TGTGCCAGCAGTTTATCCGAACTTGGGCAGTACTTC CASSLSELGQYF
. TRBJ1-1 TRBV25-1 . TGTGCCAGTATGGGGGTCACTGAAGCTTTCTTT CASMGVTEAFF
TRBD1 TRBJ2-3 TRBV7-2 . TGTGCCAGCAGCTGGGGACAGGGTAAATCGGATACGCAGTATTTT CASSWGQGKSDTQYF
TRBD1 TRBJ2-7 TRBV20-1 few TGCAGTGCCCACAGGGGTTCCCCCTACGAGCAGTACTTC CSAHRGSPYEQYF
. TRBJ2-3 TRBV12-3/TRBV12-4 . TGTGCCAGCAGTTCAAGGGGGGAAGATACGCAGTATTTT CASSSRGEDTQYF
. TRBJ1-1 TRBV20-1 few TGCAGTGCTAGAGATGGTCGCCGGGCTTTCTTT CSARDGRRAFF
. TRBJ1-1 TRBV20-1 few TGCAGTGTTGCGTTGAACACTGAAGCTTTCTTT CSVALNTEAFF
. TRBJ2-6 TRBV7-8 few TGTGCCGGCAGCTTATTGGGGTTTCGGGCCAACGTCCTGACTTTC CAGSLLGFRANVLTF
. TRBJ1-1 TRBV20-1 . TGCAGTGCCGCGTCCGGAGCAAGTTACACTGAAGCTTTCTTT CSAASGASYTEAFF
. TRBJ2-3 TRBV28 . TGTGCCAGCAGTGAGCTAGCGAATACGCAGTATTTT CASSELANTQYF
TRBD1 TRBJ2-5 TRBV7-2 few TGTGCCAGCAGCTTAGGGGACAGGATTCAAGAGACCCAGTACTTC CASSLGDRIQETQYF
TRBD2 TRBJ2-1 TRBV13 many TGTGCCAGCAGCTTAGGGGCGTTGGCGGCGGGGGGGAATGAGCAGTTCTTC CASSLGALAAGGNEQFF
. TRBJ2-5 TRBV5-1 many TGCGCCAGCAGCTCGACTGGCGGTCAAGAGACCCAGTACTTC CASSSTGGQETQYF